This record looks at one T cell receptor (beta chain) sequence and its context. Its antigen is unknown. This entry is derived from a study of OX40 agonist ivuxolimab in advanced cancers. The wider study: Administration of intravenous ivuxolimab to patients occurred every 2 weeks at 0.01 to 10 mg/kg.

CDR3 size: 14 residues. Germline V gives CDR1 ENHRY, CDR2 SYGVKD. The ends were cut back, 0 bases at V and 4 bases at J, with 10 bases in the middle. Method: immunoSEQ multiplex PCR; TCRdb's copy keeps in-frame clones and lacks some. Among some 82,000 clones listed, 90% to 95% were seen once. General study results and limits: Antigen targets of the expanded peripheral T cells went undetermined.

The clonotype originates from an adult with an advanced solid tumor such as melanoma, head and neck, liver or kidney cancer. V usage is TRBV10-3 and J usage is TRBJ2-7; tentatively, D is TRBD1 (6 bases). Sequenced here: CD4+ or CD8+ T cells sorted from blood, sampled in a trial of the OX40 agonist ivuxolimab. CDR3 in DNA: TGTGCCATCAGTGAGTCGACCCAGGGGTACGAGCAGTACTTC. Residues: CAISESTQGYEQYF.